Presented here are 19 T cell receptor beta chains from one specimen sequenced in a study of blood T cells in healthy people across ages. Primers used in a second PCR of about 6 to 11 cycles were a sample-barcoded 5' primer and a J-beta primer mix. TCRdb passed the 5' RACE reads through MiXCR, listing each CDR3 protein once. The sample shows around 1,600,000 distinct CDR3 sequences, 42% of them seen only once. The sample comprised blood. These receptors all stem from a woman in her late teens or twenties in good health.

This clonotype was seen ten or more times. The rearrangement joins TRBV7-2 to TRBJ1-5; D is unclear. Trimming took off 3 bases at V and 3 bases at J, with 3 bases between the two ends. CDR1 is SGHTA, CDR2 FQGNSA, per germline. This CDR3 region has 12 residues. This CDR3 is CASSFFNQPQHF. For the CDR3, the DNA is TGTGCCAGCAGCTTTTTCAATCAGCCCCAGCATTTT. Drawing the rest from reference TRBV7-2 and TRBJ1-5, the complete variable domain is GAGVSQSPSNKVTEKGKDVELRCDPISGHTALYWYRQSLGQGLEFLIYFQGNSAPDKSGLPSDRFSAERTGGSVSTLTIQRTQQEDSAVYLCASSFFNQPQHFGDGTRLSIL.

As concerns this clonotype: The junction departs from germline at one end; a sequencing error may be responsible. The rearrangement uses TRBV11-2 and TRBJ2-1; D not resolved. In germline, CDR1 is SGHAT, CDR2 FQNNGV. The CDR3 spans 13 residues. CDR3 sequence: CASSVDHTYEQFF. The DNA for the CDR3 is TGTGCCAGCAGCGTAGATCACACCTATGAGCAGTTCTTC.

The rearrangement joins TRBV7-2 to TRBJ1-1, with D perhaps matching TRBD1 (6 bases). Trimming took 4 bases from V and 9 from J, leaving 12 bases between them. There are 12 residues in the CDR3. Germline-derived CDR1 and CDR2 are SGHTA and FQGNSA. The CDR3 DNA is TGTGCCAGCAGCTCACAGGGTTTGCAAGCTTTCTTT. It is translated as CASSSQGLQAFF. The variable domain in full, completed from reference TRBV7-2 and TRBJ1-1, reads GAGVSQSPSNKVTEKGKDVELRCDPISGHTALYWYRQSLGQGLEFLIYFQGNSAPDKSGLPSDRFSAERTGGSVSTLTIQRTQQEDSAVYLCASSSQGLQAFFGQGTRLTVV.

J is TRBJ2-3 and V is TRBV7-9; D is unresolved. V lost 2 bases and J lost 4, with 13 bases in between. The CDR3 extends over 15 amino acids. Per germline, CDR1 SEHNR and CDR2 FQNEAQ (reference sequence). CDR3 residues: CASSLITAGADTQYF. The CDR3 DNA is TGTGCCAGCAGCTTAATCACAGCTGGGGCAGATACGCAGTATTTT. The variable domain in full, completed from reference TRBV7-9 and TRBJ2-3, reads DTGVSQNPRHKITKRGQNVTFRCDPISEHNRLYWYRQTLGQGPEFLTYFQNEAQLEKSRLLSDRFSAERPKGSFSTLEIQRTEQGDSAMYLCASSLITAGADTQYFGPGTRLTVL.

This rearrangement joins TRBV29-1 to TRBJ2-1; no definite D call. Germline V gives CDR1 SQVTM, CDR2 ANQGSEA. Trimming removed 4 bases at V and 0 bases at J, with 7 bases between. The CDR3 length is 13 residues. CDR3 bases: TGCAGCGTTGGCGCAATCTCCTACAATGAGCAGTTCTTC. Translated: CSVGAISYNEQFF.

Worth noting for this clonotype: A much bigger clone sits one base away, suggesting this may be a read error. CDR3 bases: TGCAGCGTACCGGACAGTCCGAGCTCCTACAATGAGCAGTTCTTC. This translates into CSVPDSPSSYNEQFF. The chain recombines TRBV29-1 with TRBJ2-1; perhaps TRBD1 as D (6 bases). The CDR3 has 15 residues. V gave up 6 bases and J gave up 0 bases, with 15 bases separating them. Germline-derived CDR1 and CDR2 are SQVTM and ANQGSEA.

Here the CDR3 reads CASSQNPRDRGTGELFF. CDR3 in DNA: TGTGCCAGCAGCCAAAACCCACGGGACAGGGGTACCGGGGAGCTGTTTTTT. This chain uses TRBV4-2 with TRBJ2-2; 10 nucleotides agree with TRBD1. V trimming: 2 bases; J trimming: 5 bases; junction bases outside the gene matches: 8. Germline V CDR1 and CDR2: LGHNA, YNFKEQ. This CDR3 region has 17 residues.

The V call is TRBV20-1, the J call TRBJ2-3; 8 positions agree with TRBD1. Germline values: CDR1 DFQATT, CDR2 SNEGSKA (reference sequence). Unmatched junction bases numbered 5, after V lost 0 bases and J lost 3 bases. This CDR3 has 15 amino acids. CDR3 residues: CSARDHRGNTDTQYF. DNA of the CDR3: TGCAGTGCTAGAGATCACAGGGGGAATACAGATACGCAGTATTTT.

The chain couples TRBV12-3 or TRBV12-4 to TRBJ2-1, with D possibly matching TRBD2 (5 bases). This CDR3 region has 14 residues. V lost 2 bases and J lost 6, with 11 bases in between. The CDR3 sequence: CASSLFDGVNEQFF. The CDR3 DNA reads TGTGCCAGCAGTTTATTTGACGGGGTCAATGAGCAGTTCTTC.

This chain uses TRBV9 with TRBJ1-1; TRBD1 aligns across 8 bases. CDR3 size: 16 residues. J was trimmed by 3 bases and V by 4 bases; bases with no gene match: 11. CDR1 SGDLS and CDR2 YYNGEE come from the germline V gene. For the CDR3, the DNA is TGTGCCAGCAGCATAGGGACAGGCGGTTATGACACTGAAGCTTTCTTT. It codes for CASSIGTGGYDTEAFF.

This rearrangement joins TRBV27 to TRBJ2-6; D not certain. Germline V gene lookup returns CDR1 MNHEY and CDR2 SMNVEV (reference sequence). The CDR3 is 16 residues long. Trimming shortened V by 2 bases and J by 0 bases, and 8 bases separated the two germline ends. This CDR3 reads CASSLIAISGANVLTF. CDR3 DNA sequence: TGTGCCAGCAGTTTAATAGCCATCTCTGGGGCCAACGTCCTGACTTTC.

In its sample, this clonotype was seen a few times. The V and J genes are TRBV2 and TRBJ2-1; 7 nucleotides align to TRBD2. Germline V lookup: CDR1 SNHLY, CDR2 FYNNEI. The junction had 10 bases not matched to a gene; V was cut back by 8 bases and J by 0 bases. This CDR3 region has 16 residues. The CDR3 region is CASHYSSGSSYNEQFF. CDR3 nucleotides: TGTGCCAGCCATTACTCTAGCGGAAGCTCCTACAATGAGCAGTTCTTC.

In this sample, this clonotype turned up a few times. The chain joins TRBV25-1 to TRBJ2-7; 7 nucleotides line up with TRBD1. The germline V gene encodes CDR1 MGHDK and CDR2 SYGVNS. The CDR3 sequence is 13 residues long. V was pared by 10 bases and J by 0 bases, with 6 bases of the junction left unmatched. CDR3 nucleotides: TGTGCCACCCAGGGGGAAACCTCCTACGAGCAGTACTTC. Translating gives CATQGETSYEQYF.

V usage is TRBV29-1 and J usage is TRBJ1-1, with 7 bases that match TRBD1. The CDR3 has 11 amino acids. V gave up 5 bases and J gave up 5 bases; unmatched junction bases: 2. Germline V gene lookup returns CDR1 SQVTM and CDR2 ANQGSEA. CDR3 DNA sequence: TGCAGCGTTACAGGGGATACTGAAGCTTTCTTT. It translates to CSVTGDTEAFF.

The V call is TRBV21-1, the J call TRBJ2-5; the table's D call, TRBD1, was not checked against the DNA. TRBV21-1 is labeled a pseudogene. The CDR3 runs 15 residues. CDR3 DNA sequence: TGTGCCAGCAGCAAAGGTCCGGAGGGGGGAAATGAGCAGTACTTC. Translation: CASSKGPEGGNEQYF.

DNA for the CDR3: TGTGCCTGGAGTGCAGGGAACAATGAGCAGTACTTC. It encodes CAWSAGNNEQYF. The V gene is TRBV30, the J gene TRBJ2-1; weak D call: TRBD1 (5 bases). The J call may be wrong; the DNA end is better matched by TRBJ2-7. From germline, CDR1 is GTSNPN and CDR2 SVGIG (reference sequence). The CDR3 extends over 12 amino acids.

About this clonotype: A read error may be the cause here, since a much bigger clone is one base away. As DNA, the CDR3 is TGCAGCGTCTGGACAGGGAACTACGAGCGGTACTTC. Residues: CSVWTGNYERYF. The V call is TRBV29-1, the J call TRBJ2-7; 8 bases are shared with TRBD1. The CDR3 contains 12 residues. Germline CDR1 is SQVTM and CDR2 is ANQGSEA.

This clonotype was seen only a few times. The chain uses TRBV4-3 and TRBJ2-3; D call uncertain. Per germline, CDR1 LGHNA and CDR2 YSLEER. This CDR3 comprises 16 residues. With 2 bases removed from V and 1 base from J, the gap between germline ends came to 13 bases. This CDR3 reads CASSQIDQTGTDTQYF. The CDR3 coding sequence is TGCGCCAGCAGCCAAATAGATCAAACCGGCACAGATACGCAGTATTTT.

The chain has TRBV18 and TRBJ1-1, with D uncertain. This CDR3 spans 14 amino acids. Germline V gene sequence: CDR1 KGHSH, CDR2 LQKENI. V lost 3 bases and J 5 bases, leaving 13 bases between the germline ends. This chain's CDR3 is CASSPQTVGTEAFF. CDR3 sequence (DNA): TGTGCCAGCTCACCCCAAACAGTGGGAACTGAAGCTTTCTTT.